This T cell receptor beta chain was observed in a study of CD8 T cells in Susac syndrome. Reverse transcription of roughly 0.5 to 1 ug RNA used random hexamers. TCRdb ran MiXCR on the immunoSEQ multiplex PCR reads and lists one entry per CDR3 protein. The repertoire holds 150,000 to 190,000 distinct CDR3 sequences, with approximately 95% as singletons. V dropped 5 bases and J dropped 7 bases, with 11 bases sitting between them. The CDR3 totals 13 residues. CDR1 is LNHDA and CDR2 is SQIVND in the germline V gene (reference sequence). The T cells that were sequenced for TCR beta were CD8+ and CD4+ cells from blood.

V and J are TRBV19 and TRBJ2-2; D unclear. Sequencing was done on a sample of CD4+ T cells from PBMCs. This receptor was identified in a human donor with Susac syndrome. The DNA of the CDR3 is TGTGCCAGTAGTGCGCTAAGACGCGGGGAGCTGTTTTTT. Its translation is CASSALRRGELFF.